The following is a T cell receptor (beta chain) sequence with its context. Within the sample, other DNA sequences also encode this same CDR3. V shed 1 base and J shed 0 bases, with 4 bases lying between them. Germline V CDR1 and CDR2: SNHLY, FYNNEI. There are 14 residues in the CDR3. While infection was still active, Seattle patients were enrolled and then followed longitudinally. These data are taken from a study of blood T cell repertoires in COVID-19. Background on the study: Samples taken during acute and convalescent COVID-19 were collected in the United States, Italy and Spain. PBMCs, B-cell-depleted T cells, or T cells were the source of the cDNA or gDNA that made up the material.

Authors' data handling: Researchers report that nucleated cell counts were estimated from reference gene primer amplification. Sequencing used immunoSEQ multiplex PCR; TCRdb keeps in-frame clones, though not all of them. The V and J calls and clone size were taken over from that table, and D and trimming were inferred from the DNA. The table records 250,000 to 350,000 clones, almost 90% of them present only once. The rearrangement joins TRBV2 to TRBJ1-5; D remains ambiguous. Sequenced: peripheral blood. This TCR derives from a woman in her twenties or thirties with COVID-19, enrolled during active disease. CDR3 DNA sequence: TGTGCCAGCAGTGAAGTTTATAGCAATCAGCCCCAGCATTTT. Encoded protein: CASSEVYSNQPQHF.